Listed below are T cell receptor beta chains from one sample, sequenced in a study of T cell responses to AZD1222 COVID-19 vaccine. Sequencing was performed with immunoSEQ multiplex PCR; in TCRdb, only in-frame clones are kept and a portion is missing. The sample has 100,000 to 150,000 clones; 90% are singletons. Sequencing was performed on peripheral blood, taken on day 0 of AZD1222 vaccination. The receptors here all came from an adult in good health. Both conserved end residues are part of each CDR3. Each record gives: J gene, clone size, V gene, D gene, CDR3 DNA, CDR3 protein. The D gene is left open where the match is weak. Clone size is not always given. Where it is, it says once, few, many or a class for expanded clones.

j_call: TRBJ2-7; clone_size: few; v_call: TRBV4-2; d_call: TRBD2; cdr3_nt: TGTGCCAGCAGCCAAGAAATAGCGGGAGGGCCAGGGGAGCAGTACTTC; cdr3_aa: CASSQEIAGGPGEQYF
j_call: TRBJ2-7; clone_size: .; v_call: TRBV7-3; d_call: .; cdr3_nt: TGTGCCGGCCCCCGGGCGTACGAGCAGTACTTC; cdr3_aa: CAGPRAYEQYF
j_call: TRBJ2-3; clone_size: .; v_call: TRBV7-8; d_call: TRBD2; cdr3_nt: TGTGCCAGCAGCGTTAGACTAGCGGGGTCAGATACGCAGTATTTT; cdr3_aa: CASSVRLAGSDTQYF
j_call: TRBJ2-7; clone_size: .; v_call: TRBV18; d_call: TRBD1; cdr3_nt: TGTGCCAGCTCACCAGGGACAGCCTACGAGCAGTACTTC; cdr3_aa: CASSPGTAYEQYF
j_call: TRBJ2-7; clone_size: .; v_call: TRBV20-1; d_call: .; cdr3_nt: TGCAGTGCTAGTCGGGCAGCCTCTCTCAACGAGCAGTACTTC; cdr3_aa: CSASRAASLNEQYF
j_call: TRBJ2-1; clone_size: .; v_call: TRBV9; d_call: TRBD1; cdr3_nt: TGTGCCAGCAGCGCGCCTCCGGGACAGAGCTCCTACAATGAGCAGTTCTTC; cdr3_aa: CASSAPPGQSSYNEQFF
j_call: TRBJ1-2; clone_size: .; v_call: TRBV29-1; d_call: .; cdr3_nt: TGCAGCGGAGGGGGGAATAGCTATGGCTACACCTTC; cdr3_aa: CSGGGNSYGYTF
j_call: TRBJ1-5; clone_size: .; v_call: TRBV20-1; d_call: .; cdr3_nt: TGCAGTGCTAGTCCCGGACGGACTCGCAATCAGCCCCAGCATTTT; cdr3_aa: CSASPGRTRNQPQHF
j_call: TRBJ2-3; clone_size: .; v_call: TRBV19; d_call: .; cdr3_nt: TGTGCCAGTAGAGCCGCCCGCGGCCGCACAGATACGCAGTATTTT; cdr3_aa: CASRAARGRTDTQYF
j_call: TRBJ1-6; clone_size: .; v_call: TRBV28; d_call: .; cdr3_nt: TGTGCCAGCGGGGGACGACCCAATTCACCCCTCCACTTT; cdr3_aa: CASGGRPNSPLHF
j_call: TRBJ2-5; clone_size: .; v_call: TRBV6-5; d_call: .; cdr3_nt: TGTGCCAGCAGTCCTCACGAGACCCAGTACTTC; cdr3_aa: CASSPHETQYF
j_call: TRBJ1-1; clone_size: .; v_call: TRBV2; d_call: TRBD1; cdr3_nt: TGTGCCAGCAGTGACCCACGAGGGGGCGCTGAAGCTTTCTTT; cdr3_aa: CASSDPRGGAEAFF
j_call: TRBJ2-1; clone_size: once; v_call: TRBV6-2/TRBV6-3; d_call: .; cdr3_nt: TGTGCCAGCAGTTCTCGGGGGCAGGGTGAGCAGTTCTTC; cdr3_aa: CASSSRGQGEQFF
j_call: TRBJ2-2; clone_size: .; v_call: TRBV29-1; d_call: .; cdr3_nt: TGCAGCGCCCCCGGGGGAGGGAACACCGGGGAGCTGTTTTTT; cdr3_aa: CSAPGGGNTGELFF
j_call: TRBJ2-3; clone_size: .; v_call: TRBV6-2/TRBV6-3; d_call: .; cdr3_nt: TGTGCCAGCAGTTACTCGGGGAGGTTCAGAGATACGCAGTATTTT; cdr3_aa: CASSYSGRFRDTQYF
j_call: TRBJ1-2; clone_size: .; v_call: TRBV6-1; d_call: TRBD1; cdr3_nt: TGTGCCAGCAGTCGGACTGGGACAGGGGATGGCTACACCTTC; cdr3_aa: CASSRTGTGDGYTF
j_call: TRBJ2-5; clone_size: .; v_call: TRBV28; d_call: TRBD2; cdr3_nt: TGTGCCAGCAGTTTCCCTAGCGGGAGGGCCCATCTCCGAGCTCAAAAAGAGACCCAGTACTTC; cdr3_aa: CASSFPSGRAHLRAQKETQYF
j_call: TRBJ2-5; clone_size: .; v_call: TRBV7-9; d_call: .; cdr3_nt: TGTGCCAGCAACCTTAACGTCGAGACCCAGTACTTC; cdr3_aa: CASNLNVETQYF
j_call: TRBJ1-3; clone_size: .; v_call: TRBV10-3; d_call: TRBD1; cdr3_nt: TGTGCCGTCCGAGGGAGGGGGCTCTCTGGAAACACCATATATTTT; cdr3_aa: CAVRGRGLSGNTIYF
j_call: TRBJ1-4; clone_size: .; v_call: TRBV19; d_call: .; cdr3_nt: TGTGCCAGTAGTGGCGGCAGGACTGCAACTAATGAAAAACTGTTTTTT; cdr3_aa: CASSGGRTATNEKLFF
j_call: TRBJ2-2; clone_size: .; v_call: TRBV7-9; d_call: .; cdr3_nt: TGTGCCAGCAGCTTACTGGGGCTTAACGGGGAGCTGTTTTTT; cdr3_aa: CASSLLGLNGELFF
j_call: TRBJ2-2; clone_size: .; v_call: TRBV24-1; d_call: .; cdr3_nt: TGTGCCACCAGTGATTTGCCTGGGGGGCGGTTCGGGACCGGGGAGCTGTTTTTT; cdr3_aa: CATSDLPGGRFGTGELFF
j_call: TRBJ1-6; clone_size: .; v_call: TRBV6-1; d_call: .; cdr3_nt: TGTGCCAGCAGTGAAGGTGGGATCTCCTATAATTCACCCCTCCACTTT; cdr3_aa: CASSEGGISYNSPLHF
j_call: TRBJ2-1; clone_size: once; v_call: TRBV7-6; d_call: TRBD2; cdr3_nt: TGTGCCAGCAGCTTCCCGGGACTAGCGGGATCCCCCTTCACCTACAATGAGCAGTTCTTC; cdr3_aa: CASSFPGLAGSPFTYNEQFF
j_call: TRBJ2-3; clone_size: .; v_call: TRBV27; d_call: TRBD2; cdr3_nt: TGTGCCACAGCCGGATCCGGGACTAGCGGGAGAACAGATACGCAGTATTTT; cdr3_aa: CATAGSGTSGRTDTQYF
j_call: TRBJ1-1; clone_size: .; v_call: TRBV18; d_call: .; cdr3_nt: TGTGCCAGCTCACCACCTTCAGGGAAGAACACTGAAGCTTTCTTT; cdr3_aa: CASSPPSGKNTEAFF